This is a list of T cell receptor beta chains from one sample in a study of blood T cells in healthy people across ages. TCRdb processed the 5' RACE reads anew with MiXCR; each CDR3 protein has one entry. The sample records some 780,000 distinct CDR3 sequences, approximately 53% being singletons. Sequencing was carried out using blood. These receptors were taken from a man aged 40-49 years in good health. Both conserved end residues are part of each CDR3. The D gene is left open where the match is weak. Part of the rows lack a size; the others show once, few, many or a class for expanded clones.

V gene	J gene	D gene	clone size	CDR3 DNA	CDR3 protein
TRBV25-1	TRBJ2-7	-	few	TGTGCCAGCAGTGAATCGGAGTCGGGGGATTACGAGCAGTACTTC	CASSESESGDYEQYF
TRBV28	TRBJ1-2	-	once	TGTGCCAGCAGTCCCTTTCTTGGACTGGGCTATGGCTACACCTTC	CASSPFLGLGYGYTF
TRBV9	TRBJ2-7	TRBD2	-	TGTGCCAGCAGCCCAACCCCGGGACTAGCGGGAGCCCTTCCCTCCGAGCAGTACTTC	CASSPTPGLAGALPSEQYF
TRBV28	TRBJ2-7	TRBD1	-	TGTGCCAGCAGTCATAAACCGGGACAGGGGATTACCGAGCAGTACTTC	CASSHKPGQGITEQYF
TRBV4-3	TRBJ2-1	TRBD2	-	TGCGCCAGCAGCCGGGGACTAGCGGAAACGTTCCAAGAGACCCAGTTCTTC	CASSRGLAETFQETQFF
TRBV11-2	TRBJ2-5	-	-	TGTGCCAGCAGCTTAGTATTTTCGTCGGAGACCCAGTACTTC	CASSLVFSSETQYF
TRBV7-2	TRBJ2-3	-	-	TGTGCCAGCAGCTTAGCGCGTCGGGCTACCACAGATACGCAGTATTTT	CASSLARRATTDTQYF
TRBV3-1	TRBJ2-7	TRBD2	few	TGTGCCAGCAGCCGGGGGGGACTAGCGGGAGAGAGGGTTTCCTACGAGCAGTACTTC	CASSRGGLAGERVSYEQYF
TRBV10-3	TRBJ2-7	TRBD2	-	TGTGCCATCAAGGGACTAGCGGGCTACGAGCAGTACTTC	CAIKGLAGYEQYF
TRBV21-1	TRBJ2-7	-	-	TGTGCCAGCAGCAAAACTCGAGCCCCTTACGAGCAGTACTTC	CASSKTRAPYEQYF
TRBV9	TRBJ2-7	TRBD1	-	TGTGCCACGTTCCGGGACAGATCCTACGAGCAGTACTTC	CATFRDRSYEQYF
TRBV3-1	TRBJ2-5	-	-	TGTGCCAGCAGCCAAGTTTCAGGCGGAAATGAGCAGTACTTC	CASSQVSGGNEQYF
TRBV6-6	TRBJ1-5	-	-	TGTGCCAGCGGGAGGGGCGGCAATCAGCCCCAGCATTTT	CASGRGGNQPQHF
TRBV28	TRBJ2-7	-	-	TGTGCCAGCACCATGGACCAAAGCTCCTACGAGCAGTACTTC	CASTMDQSSYEQYF
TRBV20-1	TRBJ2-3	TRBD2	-	TGCAGTGCGAAAGCGGGCAGCGGGGGCACAGATACGCAGTATTTT	CSAKAGSGGTDTQYF
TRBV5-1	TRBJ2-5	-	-	TGCGCCAGCAGTTTGGGGGGTCCGGACCCTAACTCAGAGACCCAGTACTTC	CASSLGGPDPNSETQYF
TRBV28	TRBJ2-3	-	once	TGTGCCAGCAGTGTATTCCTGCTGGATACGCAGTATTTT	CASSVFLLDTQYF
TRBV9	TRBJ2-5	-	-	TGTGCCAGCAGCCCCAGAGGGGGGCAAAAGGATTACAATGAGCAGTACTTC	CASSPRGGQKDYNEQYF
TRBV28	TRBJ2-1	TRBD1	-	TGTGCGCACTCTGAGGACAGGGTATACAATGAGCAGTTCTTC	CAHSEDRVYNEQFF
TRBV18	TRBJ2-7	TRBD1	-	TGTGCCAGCTCACCCATACAGGGGGCCAACGAGCAGTACTTC	CASSPIQGANEQYF